These 13 T cell receptor beta chains came from one sample sequenced in a study of CD8+ T cells in alopecia areata. Treatment given: oral pan-JAK inhibitor, 5-10 mg twice daily. Following RNA extraction, reverse transcription yielded cDNA that acted as the sequencing template. Profiling relied on immunoSEQ multiplex PCR, and the TCRdb table lists in-frame clones only, not all of them. Among 80,000 to 95,000 clones listed, about 40% were seen once. Sequencing was performed on CD8+ T cells sorted from blood, taken at week 24, from a patient treated with tofacitinib. These receptors all stem from a human donor with alopecia areata.

In this sample, this clone turned up a few times. Other DNA sequences in this specimen translate into the identical CDR3. This chain links TRBV27 with TRBJ2-1; no clear D. The V end was cut by 5 bases, the J end by 6 bases, with 5 bases between. The CDR3 is made up of 11 amino acids. CDR1 is MNHEY, CDR2 SMNVEV, per germline (reference sequence). This CDR3 is CASSQFNEQFF. CDR3 bases: TGTGCCAGCAGTCAATTCAATGAGCAGTTCTTC.

J is TRBJ1-1 and V is TRBV27; maybe TRBD1 (6 bases). Looked up from germline, CDR1 is MNHEY and CDR2 is SMNVEV (reference sequence). Trimming stripped 7 bases from V and 6 bases from J, with 18 bases between. The CDR3 has 14 amino acids. The CDR3 reads CASTQGGISPEAFF. CDR3 nucleotide sequence: TGTGCCAGCACACAGGGCGGAATTTCTCCTGAAGCTTTCTTT.

This chain joins TRBV2 and TRBJ2-2; D might be TRBD1 (5 bases). The CDR3 runs to 13 residues. Germline assignment: CDR1 SNHLY and CDR2 FYNNEI. V was shortened by 9 bases and J by 5 bases, with 13 bases between the two germline ends. The CDR3 is CASRTRGTGELFF. The DNA of the CDR3 is TGTGCCAGTCGGACAAGGGGAACCGGGGAGCTGTTTTTT.

V gene TRBV15 combines with J gene TRBJ2-1; 7 nucleotides match TRBD2. Trimming at V came to 8 bases and at J to 4 bases, leaving 14 bases not matched to a gene. Looked up from germline, CDR1 is LNHNV and CDR2 is YYDKDF (reference sequence). This CDR3 region has 16 residues. The CDR3 loop reads CATCSPAGAKYNEQFF. The CDR3 nucleotides are TGTGCCACCTGCTCCCCGGCGGGAGCTAAGTACAATGAGCAGTTCTTC.

The J gene is TRBJ1-2, the V gene TRBV7-9; no clear D gene. Between the trimmed V and J ends, which lost 5 bases and 8 bases, there was a span of 9 bases. The CDR3 has 11 amino acids. Per the germline V gene, CDR1 is SEHNR and CDR2 is FQNEAQ (reference sequence). CDR3 amino acids: CASSLGWGYTF. In DNA, the CDR3 is TGTGCCAGCAGCCTTGGCTGGGGCTACACCTTC.

This clone came up a few times. The chain has TRBV2 and TRBJ2-5; 7 nucleotides line up with TRBD1. The length of the CDR3 is 13 residues. V shed 6 bases, J shed 4 bases, and the junction held 5 bases outside the gene matches. Germline loops: CDR1 SNHLY, CDR2 FYNNEI. CDR3: CASSHRGPETQYF. CDR3 bases: TGTGCCAGCAGCCACAGGGGCCCAGAGACCCAGTACTTC.

This clone was observed a few times. The chain has TRBV27 and TRBJ1-5; a possible D gene is TRBD1 (5 bases). Germline CDR1 and CDR2: MNHEY and SMNVEV (reference sequence). The CDR3 sequence is 13 residues long. Between the trimmed V and J ends, which lost 3 bases and 3 bases, there was a span of 6 bases. This chain's CDR3 is CASSLTDNQPQHF. The CDR3 bases are TGTGCCAGCAGTTTGACAGACAATCAGCCCCAGCATTTT.

The rearrangement uses TRBV11-3 and TRBJ2-1; 7 bases align to TRBD2. The CDR3 has 15 residues. Unmatched junction bases numbered 15, after V lost 4 bases and J lost 12 bases. Germline CDR1 and CDR2: SGHNT and YENEEA. The CDR3, as DNA: TGTGCCAGCAGCTCTGAGCGGGGCGGAAGGGATGGGCAGTTCTTC. Translated: CASSSERGGRDGQFF.

The gene calls are TRBV6-5 and TRBJ2-7; a weak D match, TRBD2 (6 bases). This CDR3 has 14 residues. Deletions cut 2 bases from V and 1 base from J, with 9 bases between. Germline-derived CDR1 and CDR2 are MNHEY and SVGAGI. The CDR3 nucleotides are TGTGCCAGCAGTTACCGGGCGGGATCCTACGAGCAGTACTTC. Translation: CASSYRAGSYEQYF.

The V call is TRBV19, the J call TRBJ1-1; D is ambiguous. The CDR3 runs 17 residues. Trimming pared 5 bases from V and 3 bases from J, leaving 22 bases between. Germline loops: CDR1 LNHDA, CDR2 SQIVND (reference sequence). CDR3 region: CASSEMGGRLWHTEAFF. CDR3 bases: TGTGCCAGTAGTGAAATGGGCGGGAGGTTGTGGCACACTGAAGCTTTCTTT.

On this clone: Other nucleotide sequences in the sample specify the same CDR3. This chain connects TRBV15 to TRBJ2-1; no definite D call. CDR3 length equals 15 residues. V shed 1 base and J shed 1 base, with 8 bases lying between them. Germline values: CDR1 LNHNV, CDR2 YYDKDF (reference sequence). CDR3 nucleotides: TGTGCCACCAGCAGAGGAGGCCGATCCTACAATGAGCAGTTCTTC. Translating it yields CATSRGGRSYNEQFF.

This clone was seen only a few times. The chain is built from TRBV7-9 and TRBJ1-1, with D hard to call. V gave up 5 bases and J gave up 4 bases, with 11 bases separating them. The length of the CDR3 is 13 residues. CDR1 is SEHNR and CDR2 is FQNEAQ in the germline V gene (reference sequence). CDR3: CASSPGFRTEAFF. The DNA for the CDR3 is TGTGCCAGCAGCCCTGGGTTTCGCACTGAAGCTTTCTTT.

The chain carries TRBV29-1 and TRBJ2-7; TRBD1 is a possible D gene (7 bases). V was shortened by 7 bases and J by 0 bases, with 16 bases between the two germline ends. The CDR3 is made up of 14 amino acids. Germline CDR1 is SQVTM and CDR2 is ANQGSEA. The CDR3, as DNA: TGCAGCGCCAGAGGCAGGGGGGACTCCTACGAGCAGTACTTC. Its protein is CSARGRGDSYEQYF.